Each of the 13 T cell receptor beta chains below was sequenced from the same sample in a study of blood T cell repertoires in COVID-19. TCRdb keeps only in-frame clones here, not all; method: immunoSEQ multiplex PCR. Of 200,000 to 300,000 clones in the sample, less than 90% were seen once. Source material: peripheral blood. The receptors originated from a young man with active or convalescent COVID-19.

The V gene is TRBV19, the J gene TRBJ1-4; 7 bases line up with TRBD1. The CDR3 consists of 14 residues. CDR1 and CDR2 from the germline V gene are LNHDA and SQIVND (reference sequence). Unmatched junction bases numbered 0, after V lost 3 bases and J lost 2 bases. The CDR3 sequence is CASSMGQTNEKLFF. The CDR3 DNA follows: TGTGCCAGTAGTATGGGACAGACTAATGAAAAACTGTTTTTT.

The V call is TRBV4-1, the J call TRBJ1-5, with TRBD1 identical over 7 bases. After removal of 0 bases from V and 0 bases from J, the junction contained 5 bases not matched to a gene. Germline V gene data show CDR1 as MGHRA and CDR2 as YSYEKL. CDR3 length: 17 residues. The CDR3 spells CASSQESRGYSNQPQHF. The CDR3 DNA follows: TGCGCCAGCAGCCAAGAGAGCAGGGGGTATAGCAATCAGCCCCAGCATTTT.

This CDR3 reads CASRLYLPADQPQHF. In DNA, the CDR3 is TGTGCCAGCAGACTTTACCTGCCAGCGGATCAGCCCCAGCATTTT. This sequence joins TRBV6-5 and TRBJ1-5; D call uncertain. V was trimmed by 6 bases and J by 5 bases, leaving 17 bases between them. CDR1 and CDR2 from the germline V gene are MNHEY and SVGAGI. This CDR3 has 15 amino acids.

The CDR3 DNA reads as TGCGCCAGCAGCCAGGGGACAGGGACTCCCAATGAGCAGTTCTTC. Its translation is CASSQGTGTPNEQFF. The chain has TRBV4-1 and TRBJ2-1, with 9 bases matching TRBD1. V lost 3 bases, J lost 6 bases, and 6 bases stayed unmatched. There are 15 residues in the CDR3. The germline CDR1 and CDR2 sequences are MGHRA and YSYEKL.

The CDR3 protein is CASKSRGLIHQPQHF. CDR3 nucleotide sequence: TGTGCCAGTAAAAGCAGGGGGCTTATACATCAGCCCCAGCATTTT. This sequence joins TRBV19 and TRBJ1-5; TRBD1 matches at 8 bases. V shed 7 bases and J 5 bases; nucleotides not matched to a gene: 10. The CDR3 totals 15 residues. CDR1 is LNHDA, CDR2 SQIVND, per germline (reference sequence).

The chain recombines TRBV3-1 (or the pseudogene TRBV3-2) with TRBJ1-2, with 7 bases lining up with TRBD1. The CDR3 is 16 residues long. V gave up 4 bases and J gave up 2 bases; unmatched junction bases: 10. Germline-derived CDR1 and CDR2 are LGHDT and YNNKEL (reference sequence). DNA for the CDR3: TGTGCCAGCAGCCTAAGCAGAACACAGGGGAACTATGGCTACACCTTC. Protein product: CASSLSRTQGNYGYTF.

The chain uses TRBV27 and TRBJ2-7, with TRBD2 identical over 8 bases. Germline V gives CDR1 MNHEY, CDR2 SMNVEV (reference sequence). The CDR3 is made up of 13 amino acids. J lost 3 bases, V lost 3 bases, and 1 base had no gene match. The CDR3 coding sequence is TGTGCCAGCAGTTTCGCGGGGGGCTACGAGCAGTACTTC. Its protein product is CASSFAGGYEQYF.

This sequence joins TRBV7-2 and TRBJ2-1, with D maybe TRBD1 (6 bases). CDR1 and CDR2 from the germline V gene are SGHTA and FQGNSA. V was shortened by 4 bases and J by 15 bases, with 19 bases between the two germline ends. The CDR3 consists of 13 residues. The CDR3 sequence: CASSWVVGDIPFF. CDR3 DNA sequence: TGTGCCAGCAGCTGGGTGGTGGGGGACATCCCGTTCTTC.

V usage is TRBV3-1 (or the pseudogene TRBV3-2) and J usage is TRBJ1-2; the D gene is possibly TRBD1 (6 bases). The CDR3 contains 15 residues. Germline loops: CDR1 LGHDT, CDR2 YNNKEL (reference sequence). Trimming took off 4 bases at V and 9 bases at J, with 21 bases between the two ends. CDR3 bases: TGTGCCAGCAGCCGGCCCCGGACAGCGATCACCAGCTACACCTTC. Translated: CASSRPRTAITSYTF.

The chain joins TRBV6-5 to TRBJ1-2; maybe TRBD1 (5 bases). V lost 2 bases and J lost 0, with 10 bases in between. The germline gives CDR1 MNHEY, CDR2 SVGAGI. The CDR3 contains 15 residues. The CDR3 is CASSYGGMPNYGYTF. The CDR3 region has the DNA TGTGCCAGCAGTTACGGGGGGATGCCTAACTATGGCTACACCTTC.

The chain employs TRBV5-1 and TRBJ2-5; maybe TRBD1 (5 bases). The germline V gene encodes CDR1 SGHRS and CDR2 YFSETQ. Trimming removed 7 bases from V and 7 bases from J, with 29 bases in between. The length of the CDR3 is 17 residues. The CDR3 reads CASAAPWTLKSPTTQYF. The CDR3, as DNA: TGCGCCAGCGCTGCTCCTTGGACACTCAAATCACCCACGACCCAGTACTTC.

This chain's CDR3 is CASSLTGGALPQNTEAFF. DNA for the CDR3: TGTGCCAGCAGCTTAACGGGTGGGGCGCTTCCCCAGAACACTGAAGCTTTCTTT. The chain has TRBV7-2 and TRBJ1-1, with D possibly being TRBD1 (5 bases). V was pared by 2 bases and J by 1 base, with 20 bases between. The CDR3 consists of 18 residues. Germline loops: CDR1 SGHTA, CDR2 FQGNSA.

The count of this clone is one. The V gene is TRBV6-5, the J gene TRBJ2-7; 7 positions agree with TRBD2. Trimming cost V 6 bases and J 3 bases; bases outside gene matches: 11. This CDR3 comprises 15 residues. In germline, CDR1 is MNHEY, CDR2 SVGAGI. The DNA for the CDR3 is TGTGCCAGCAGCGTGGCTAGCGGAATTGTCTACGAGCAGTACTTC. Encoded protein: CASSVASGIVYEQYF.